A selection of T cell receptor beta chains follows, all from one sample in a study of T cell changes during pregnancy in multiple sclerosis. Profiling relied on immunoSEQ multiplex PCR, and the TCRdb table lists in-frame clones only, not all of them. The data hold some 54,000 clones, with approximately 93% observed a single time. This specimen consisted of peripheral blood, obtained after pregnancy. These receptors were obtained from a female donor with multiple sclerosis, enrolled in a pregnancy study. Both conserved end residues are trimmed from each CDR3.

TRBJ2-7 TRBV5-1 ASSLAQQGAQSLPY
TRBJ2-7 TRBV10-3 AIGGTRGSYEQY
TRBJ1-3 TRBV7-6 ASSLGGGSGNTIY
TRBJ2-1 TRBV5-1 ASSLAGGSRYNEQF
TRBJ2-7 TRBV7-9 ASSPTGDRDEQY
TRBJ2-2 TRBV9 ASSVVSGAGGELF
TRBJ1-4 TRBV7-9 ASSQGTAREKLF
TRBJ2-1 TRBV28 ASSFRAGMNEQF
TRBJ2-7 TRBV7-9 ASSLQGYEQY
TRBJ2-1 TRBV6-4 ASSNLAGGYNEQF
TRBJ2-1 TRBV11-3 ASSLSGAQEQF
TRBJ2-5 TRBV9 ASSVGVGVGSETQY
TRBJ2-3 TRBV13 ASSPLGGRPLLDTQY
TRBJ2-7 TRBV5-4 ASSRRLAGPGEQY
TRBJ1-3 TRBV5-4 ASSSVHSPGNTIY
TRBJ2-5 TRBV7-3 ASSPTGGGEAQY
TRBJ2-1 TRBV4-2 ASSQDPSGSSNEQF
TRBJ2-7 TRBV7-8 ASSLGRDRAYEQY
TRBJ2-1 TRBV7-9 ASSPGWGGNNEQF
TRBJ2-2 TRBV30 AWSPNSVVRELF
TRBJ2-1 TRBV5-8 ASSFSGNSYNEQF
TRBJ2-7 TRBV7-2 ASSRNPGLAGAYEQY
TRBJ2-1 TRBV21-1 ASSPPVPERQF
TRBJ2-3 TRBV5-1 ASGYVTGGTDTQY
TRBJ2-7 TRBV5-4 ASSHRGLTYEQY
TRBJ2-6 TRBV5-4 ASSLGSYSGANVLT
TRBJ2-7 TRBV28 ASSLRGGQGILYEQY
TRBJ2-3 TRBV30 AWSVLAGSGDTQY
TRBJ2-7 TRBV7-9 ASSLDSLSYEQY
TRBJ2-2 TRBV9 ASSVVAGDMGTGELF
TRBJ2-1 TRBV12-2 ASLKPRRFSYNEQF
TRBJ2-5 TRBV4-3 ASSQHPGDSRETQY
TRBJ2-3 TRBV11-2 ASSLSSGSTDTQY
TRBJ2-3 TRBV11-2 ASSPRLGREAADTQY
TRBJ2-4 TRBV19 ASSFAGTRTDIQY
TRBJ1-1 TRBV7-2 ASSLGPQGGSTEAF
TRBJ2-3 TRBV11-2 ASSPGWGVSGITDTQY
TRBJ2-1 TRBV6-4 ASSEFGGRVSNEQF
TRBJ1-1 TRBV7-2 ASSNPTRSAEAF
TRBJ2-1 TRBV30 GLLAALSYNEQF
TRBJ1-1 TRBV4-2 ASSLAAGAAF
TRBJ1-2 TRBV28 ASSQTPGGYT
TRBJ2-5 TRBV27 ASSGGLGTGRETQY
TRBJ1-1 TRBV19 ASKQGSEAF
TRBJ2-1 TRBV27 ASSSLGLAGGPSTYNEQF